Described below is a single TCR beta chain sequence and its context. Its matching antigen is unknown. This specimen belongs to a study of T cells in Graves' hyperthyroidism and ophthalmopathy. Study in general: Blood from the periphery was taken at initial diagnosis, before any treatment. Study results and limitations: Most clonotypes that expanded in the thyroid above 0.001 also showed up in blood.

RNA transcripts gave rise to amplified TCR beta CDR3 regions. HTBI primers were the set used in a first-round RT-PCR of the TCR CDR3. TCRdb reprocessed the multiplex PCR reads with MiXCR, giving one entry per CDR3 protein. Of about 250,000 distinct CDR3 sequences listed, around 22% were seen once; the top ten hold around two thirds. The germline V and J ends were trimmed by 4 bases and 4 bases, with 17 bases remaining between them. Per the germline V gene, CDR1 is LGHDT and CDR2 is YNNKEL (reference sequence). The CDR3 length is 16 residues. Ophthalmopathy patients had moderate-to-severe active disease, CAS ≥3, NOSPECS ≥4, and disease duration under 3 months. Diagnoses used clinical symptoms, serum thyroxine and TRAb, thyroid ultrasound and orbital computed tomography.

Sequencing was carried out using blood. This clonotype was sampled from a man aged 30 to 39 with Graves' ophthalmopathy. The chain uses TRBV3-1 and TRBJ2-1; either TRBD1 or TRBD2 may fit D (6 bases each). The CDR3 region has the DNA TGTGCCAGCAGCCCAGGAGGGGGTCCCCATTACAATGAGCAGTTCTTC. Translation: CASSPGGGPHYNEQFF.